This entry lists 22 T cell receptor beta chains sequenced from one sample in a study of CD8+CD57+ T cells in acquired aplastic anemia. Sequencing involved patients with CD8+CD57+ cell expansion previously shown by flow cytometry. Profiling of TCR beta VDJ combinations and CDR3 sequences used genomic DNA as template. TCRdb redid the calling of the reads with MiXCR, one entry per CDR3 protein. The table includes fewer than 200,000 distinct CDR3 sequences, 71% detected once. The sequenced material came from sorted CD4+, CD8+, or CD8+CD57+ T cells (not recorded which) from PBMCs. These receptors were taken from a human donor with aplastic anemia.

CDR3 nucleotide sequence: TGTGCCACCAGCAAGAGGGACAGGGAGCAGTTCTTC. Its translation: CATSKRDREQFF. This chain connects TRBV15 to TRBJ2-1; the match to TRBD1 covers 8 bases. CDR1 is LNHNV and CDR2 is YYDKDF in the germline V gene (reference sequence). The CDR3 spans 12 residues. The V and J ends lost 4 bases and 10 bases, in that order; junction bases with no gene match: 3.

The chain uses TRBV19 and TRBJ2-7; D may be TRBD2 (6 bases). In germline, CDR1 is LNHDA, CDR2 SQIVND (reference sequence). This CDR3 spans 13 amino acids. Deletions cut 5 bases from V and 1 base from J, with 9 bases between. DNA for the CDR3: TGTGCCAGTAGTGGCGGGGAATCCTACGAGCAGTACTTC. This sequence encodes CASSGGESYEQYF.

This clonotype came up a few times. This chain connects TRBV2 to TRBJ1-2, with D hard to call. The germline V gene encodes CDR1 SNHLY and CDR2 FYNNEI. CDR3 length equals 15 residues. With 5 bases removed from V and 0 bases from J, the gap between germline ends came to 13 bases. CDR3 protein: CASSPEQYTNYGYTF. The CDR3 DNA reads TGTGCCAGCAGTCCAGAACAGTATACTAACTATGGCTACACCTTC.

This chain links TRBV5-1 with TRBJ2-7; tentatively, D is TRBD2 (8 bases). The CDR3 is made up of 14 amino acids. Germline CDR1 and CDR2: SGHRS and YFSETQ. The germline V and J ends were trimmed by 4 bases and 2 bases, with 13 bases remaining between them. The CDR3 DNA is TGCGCCAGCAGCACGGGAGGGGGCACCTACGAGCAGTACTTC. It codes for CASSTGGGTYEQYF.

This clonotype came up a few times. The J gene is TRBJ1-2, the V gene TRBV24-1, with a tentative D call TRBD1 (6 bases). Deletions cut 2 bases from V and 4 bases from J, with 13 bases between. CDR3 size: 15 residues. From germline, CDR1 is KGHDR and CDR2 SFDVKD. CDR3 loop: CATSDSQGGRYGYTF. As DNA, the CDR3 is TGTGCCACCAGTGATTCACAGGGTGGCCGCTATGGCTACACCTTC.

This chain joins TRBV10-3 and TRBJ2-7; D possibly corresponds to TRBD1 (5 bases). Trimming left V 5 bases short and J 4 bases short, with 12 bases between. The CDR3 runs to 13 residues. Germline CDR1 is ENHRY and CDR2 is SYGVKD. CDR3 DNA: TGTGCCATCAGTACCAGGGATAGGTACGAGCAGTACTTC. It specifies CAISTRDRYEQYF.

Here the CDR3 DNA reads TGCAGTGCTCAGTTGACTAGCGGGAGGAGGTCCTACGAGCAGTACTTC. Residues: CSAQLTSGRRSYEQYF. The J gene is TRBJ2-7, the V gene TRBV20-1, with TRBD2 identical over 13 bases. Trimming removed 5 bases from V and 1 base from J; junction bases left unmatched: 8. The CDR3 length is 16 residues. CDR1 is DFQATT and CDR2 is SNEGSKA in the germline V gene (reference sequence).

This clonotype was observed a handful of times. V gene TRBV7-6 combines with J gene TRBJ2-2, with unresolved D. The V and J ends lost 1 base and 3 bases respectively, with 6 bases between them. From germline, CDR1 is SGHVS and CDR2 FNYEAQ. This CDR3 has 14 amino acids. DNA for the CDR3: TGTGCCAGCAGCTTAGGTGCGGACACCGGGGAGCTGTTTTTT. Protein: CASSLGADTGELFF.

The chain couples TRBV14 to TRBJ1-1; perhaps TRBD1 as D (5 bases). Germline V CDR1 and CDR2: SGHDN, FVKESK. Trimming took 3 bases from V and 4 from J, leaving 9 bases between them. The CDR3 covers 13 residues. The CDR3 is CASSHQGGTEAFF. For the CDR3, the DNA is TGTGCCAGCAGCCACCAGGGCGGCACTGAAGCTTTCTTT.

The table lists this clonotype with a count of one. V gene TRBV5-1 combines with J gene TRBJ2-7; 7 bases are shared with TRBD1. J lost 5 bases, V lost 4 bases, and 3 bases had no gene match. This CDR3 region has 12 residues. Germline lookup yields CDR1 SGHRS and CDR2 YFSETQ. The CDR3 loop reads CASSTTGDEQYF. The CDR3 region has the DNA TGCGCCAGCAGCACCACAGGGGACGAGCAGTACTTC.

The chain has TRBV25-1 and TRBJ1-4; TRBD1 aligns across 8 bases. V lost 6 bases to trimming and J lost 0 bases; unmatched junction nucleotides: 6. Per germline, CDR1 MGHDK and CDR2 SYGVNS. The CDR3 is made up of 16 amino acids. This CDR3 is CASRNTGGATNEKLFF. The CDR3 DNA reads TGTGCCAGCAGGAACACAGGGGGAGCAACTAATGAAAAACTGTTTTTT.

The V call is TRBV7-2, the J call TRBJ2-6; no definite D call. V gave up 5 bases and J gave up 4 bases, with 12 bases separating them. The V gene's germline CDR1 is SGHTA and CDR2 FQGNSA. This CDR3 region has 15 residues. The CDR3 DNA follows: TGTGCCAGCAGCCCTCCTCCTTTGGGGGCCAACGTCCTGACTTTC. Translating gives CASSPPPLGANVLTF.

The V call is TRBV20-1, the J call TRBJ2-3; TRBD1 might be the D (8 bases). Germline V gene lookup returns CDR1 DFQATT and CDR2 SNEGSKA (reference sequence). Trimming pared 5 bases from V and 5 bases from J, leaving 17 bases between. The CDR3 spans 14 residues. Here the CDR3 reads CSAHRGGAVDTQYF. The CDR3 DNA reads as TGCAGTGCTCACAGGGGGGGCGCGGTAGATACGCAGTATTTT.

A few counts support this clonotype. The gene calls are TRBV7-3 and TRBJ2-7, with D possibly matching TRBD1 (6 bases). The CDR3 runs to 15 residues. V lost 6 bases, J lost 1 base, and 16 bases lay in between. Per germline, CDR1 SGHTA and CDR2 FQGTGA. The CDR3 coding sequence is TGTGCCAGCAGTCCAGGGGCAGGGGCATCCTACGAGCAGTACTTC. It yields the protein CASSPGAGASYEQYF.

A remark on this clonotype: Given a much more abundant clone one base away, this may be a read error. The V and J genes are TRBV9 and TRBJ2-1, with 8 bases matching TRBD2. This CDR3 is built from 14 residues. CDR1 is SGDLS and CDR2 is YYNGEE in the germline V gene. This chain's CDR3 is CASSEREMGNVQFF. CDR3 bases: TGTGCCAGCAGCGAGCGGGAGATGGGGAATGTGCAGTTCTTC.

The table lists this clonotype with a count of one. This CDR3 is CASSGGQGSSSGANVLTF. CDR3 DNA: TGTGCCAGCAGCGGGGGACAGGGCTCCAGCTCTGGGGCCAACGTCCTGACTTTC. The chain carries TRBV11-3 and TRBJ2-6; 9 nucleotides align to TRBD1. V lost 5 bases and J lost 0; bases outside the gene matches: 8. CDR3 length equals 18 residues. Germline CDR1 reads SGHNT; CDR2 reads YENEEA.

This clonotype was observed a few times. The rearrangement uses TRBV10-3 and TRBJ2-1, with D perhaps TRBD1 (6 bases). CDR1 is ENHRY, CDR2 SYGVKD, per germline. The length of the CDR3 is 13 residues. V lost 11 bases and J 4 bases, leaving 15 bases between the germline ends. CDR3 in amino acids: CASMRGGYNEQFF. CDR3 bases: TGTGCCTCAATGCGAGGGGGATACAATGAGCAGTTCTTC.

Points on this clonotype: At one end the junction does not follow the germline gene, possibly because of a read error. This rearrangement joins TRBV5-1 to TRBJ1-2; D unclear. Germline CDR1 SGHRS, CDR2 YFSETQ. The CDR3 covers 15 residues. The CDR3 DNA is TGCGCCAGCAGCTTGGAGGCAGGTAGAAACTATAGCTACACCTTC. It yields the protein CASSLEAGRNYSYTF.

CDR3 sequence reads: CASSLIAGAYQETQYF. In DNA, the CDR3 is TGTGCCAGCAGCTTAATTGCGGGGGCGTACCAAGAGACCCAGTACTTC. The gene calls are TRBV7-2 and TRBJ2-5, with D maybe TRBD2 (7 bases). The length of the CDR3 is 16 residues. The V end was cut by 2 bases, the J end by 0 bases, with 13 bases between. The germline CDR1 and CDR2 sequences are SGHTA and FQGNSA.

The rearrangement links TRBV7-2 to TRBJ1-6, with 8 bases fitting TRBD1. V lost 4 bases and J lost 10; bases outside the gene matches: 6. Germline loops: CDR1 SGHTA, CDR2 FQGNSA. This CDR3 is built from 14 residues. CDR3 loop: CASSYFTGGSPLHF. The CDR3 DNA sequence: TGTGCCAGCAGCTATTTCACAGGGGGATCACCCCTCCACTTT.

This clonotype has more than one count but fewer than ten. The chain carries TRBV25-1 and TRBJ2-5; D might be TRBD1 (6 bases). Germline lookup yields CDR1 MGHDK and CDR2 SYGVNS. Trimming took off 1 base at V and 5 bases at J, with 14 bases between the two ends. This CDR3 is built from 15 residues. Here the CDR3 reads CASSELGGKVETQYF. CDR3 nucleotide sequence: TGTGCCAGCAGTGAATTAGGGGGTAAGGTCGAGACCCAGTACTTC.

This chain links TRBV2 with TRBJ2-3, with 9 bases aligning to TRBD2. The CDR3 is 16 amino acids. Trimming cost V 6 bases and J 2 bases; bases outside gene matches: 9. CDR1 is SNHLY, CDR2 FYNNEI, per germline. Here the CDR3 DNA reads TGTGCCAGCAGGTCCCCGGGACTAGCTGACACAGATACGCAGTATTTT. Translating it yields CASRSPGLADTDTQYF.